Listed below are T cell receptor beta chains from one sample, sequenced in a study of molecular identifiers for immune sequencing clone quantification. MiXCR was run by TCRdb on the PCR reads, yielding one entry per CDR3 protein. The data contain 490,000 or so distinct CDR3 sequences, 20% to 25% of them seen just once; the ten biggest clones take up around 0.86%. Sample: naive CD8+ T cells from blood, with Jurkat cell RNA spiked in. Receptor source: a human donor in good health. Some libraries in this study had Jurkat cell RNA spiked in. Each CDR3 is given with its conserved first and last residue. Each record gives: clone size, V gene, D gene, J gene, CDR3 protein, CDR3 DNA. D genes are given only for firm matches. A row's size may be missing; if present it is once, few, many or a size class.

clone_size: few
v_call: TRBV12-3/TRBV12-4
d_call: TRBD2
j_call: TRBJ2-3
cdr3_aa: CASSTPGTSGVLSTDTQYF
cdr3_nt: TGTGCCAGCAGTACACCCGGGACTAGCGGGGTGCTTAGCACAGATACGCAGTATTTT

clone_size: many
v_call: TRBV5-1
d_call: TRBD2
j_call: TRBJ2-7
cdr3_aa: CASSLETGGSYEQYF
cdr3_nt: TGCGCCAGCAGCTTGGAGACGGGGGGATCCTACGAGCAGTACTTC

clone_size: many
v_call: TRBV28
d_call: -
j_call: TRBJ2-3
cdr3_aa: CASSLLRVTDTQYF
cdr3_nt: TGTGCCAGCAGTTTGTTGAGGGTCACAGATACGCAGTATTTT

clone_size: -
v_call: TRBV18
d_call: -
j_call: TRBJ2-5
cdr3_aa: CASSPEDLGETQYF
cdr3_nt: TGTGCCAGCTCACCGGAGGACCTGGGAGAGACCCAGTACTTC

clone_size: many
v_call: TRBV5-1
d_call: -
j_call: TRBJ1-2
cdr3_aa: CASSLTGGSPVNYGYTF
cdr3_nt: TGCGCCAGCAGCTTGACCGGAGGGTCCCCGGTAAACTATGGCTACACCTTC

clone_size: few
v_call: TRBV20-1
d_call: -
j_call: TRBJ2-7
cdr3_aa: CSAPPLATSYEQYF
cdr3_nt: TGCAGTGCTCCCCCTCTAGCAACCTCCTACGAGCAGTACTTC

clone_size: few
v_call: TRBV5-4
d_call: -
j_call: TRBJ2-3
cdr3_aa: CASSFLGAGLDTQYF
cdr3_nt: TGTGCCAGCAGCTTCCTGGGGGCGGGCTTGGATACGCAGTATTTT

clone_size: -
v_call: TRBV6-5
d_call: -
j_call: TRBJ1-4
cdr3_aa: CASSYGVTTSEKLFF
cdr3_nt: TGTGCCAGCAGTTACGGGGTGACAACTAGTGAAAAACTGTTTTTT

clone_size: many
v_call: TRBV20-1
d_call: TRBD2
j_call: TRBJ2-3
cdr3_aa: CSAGLAGGFDTDTQYF
cdr3_nt: TGCAGTGCTGGACTAGCGGGGGGCTTCGACACAGATACGCAGTATTTT

clone_size: -
v_call: TRBV15
d_call: -
j_call: TRBJ1-5
cdr3_aa: CATSREQGRYQPQHF
cdr3_nt: TGTGCCACCAGCAGAGAACAAGGACGGTACCAGCCCCAGCATTTT

clone_size: many
v_call: TRBV25-1
d_call: -
j_call: TRBJ2-7
cdr3_aa: CASSEGPYEQYF
cdr3_nt: TGTGCCAGCAGTGAAGGACCCTACGAGCAGTACTTC

clone_size: many
v_call: TRBV7-9
d_call: -
j_call: TRBJ1-1
cdr3_aa: CASSLVVDPEAFF
cdr3_nt: TGTGCCAGCAGCTTAGTGGTGGACCCTGAAGCTTTCTTT

clone_size: many
v_call: TRBV29-1
d_call: -
j_call: TRBJ2-5
cdr3_aa: CSALRSDGTQYF
cdr3_nt: TGCAGCGCTCTTAGGAGCGACGGGACCCAGTACTTC

clone_size: many
v_call: TRBV4-2
d_call: -
j_call: TRBJ1-6
cdr3_aa: CASSHTVQGTDSPLHF
cdr3_nt: TGTGCCAGCAGCCATACAGTACAGGGAACGGATTCACCCCTCCACTTT

clone_size: many
v_call: TRBV4-1
d_call: TRBD1
j_call: TRBJ1-4
cdr3_aa: CASSSSLGQGHEKLFF
cdr3_nt: TGCGCCAGCAGCTCGTCTCTGGGACAGGGACATGAAAAACTGTTTTTT

clone_size: few
v_call: TRBV30
d_call: TRBD2
j_call: TRBJ2-5
cdr3_aa: CAWEGSGGRETQYF
cdr3_nt: TGTGCCTGGGAGGGAAGCGGGGGGCGAGAGACCCAGTACTTC

clone_size: many
v_call: TRBV27
d_call: -
j_call: TRBJ1-1
cdr3_aa: CASSTVMNTEAFF
cdr3_nt: TGTGCCAGCTCGACAGTCATGAACACTGAAGCTTTCTTT

clone_size: -
v_call: TRBV19
d_call: TRBD2
j_call: TRBJ2-5
cdr3_aa: CASSINGLAETQYF
cdr3_nt: TGTGCCAGTAGTATAAACGGACTAGCGGAGACCCAGTACTTC

clone_size: few
v_call: TRBV3-1
d_call: -
j_call: TRBJ2-3
cdr3_aa: CASSQDRGFSTDTQYF
cdr3_nt: TGTGCCAGCAGCCAAGATCGAGGGTTTAGCACAGATACGCAGTATTTT

clone_size: few
v_call: TRBV27
d_call: TRBD1
j_call: TRBJ2-2
cdr3_aa: CASSLMETGGTGELFF
cdr3_nt: TGTGCCAGCAGTTTAATGGAGACAGGGGGCACCGGGGAGCTGTTTTTT

clone_size: many
v_call: TRBV7-8
d_call: TRBD1
j_call: TRBJ2-5
cdr3_aa: CASSLRGRVETQYF
cdr3_nt: TGTGCCAGCAGCTTAAGGGGGCGGGTAGAGACCCAGTACTTC

clone_size: few
v_call: TRBV6-5
d_call: -
j_call: TRBJ2-5
cdr3_aa: CASSTTYQETQCF
cdr3_nt: TGTGCCAGCAGTACTACGTACCAAGAGACCCAGTGCTTC

clone_size: -
v_call: TRBV7-3
d_call: -
j_call: TRBJ2-7
cdr3_aa: CASSFDIGPSYEQYF
cdr3_nt: TGTGCCAGCAGCTTCGACATTGGGCCCTCCTACGAGCAGTACTTC

clone_size: -
v_call: TRBV7-9
d_call: -
j_call: TRBJ1-6
cdr3_aa: CASSRTSSYNSPLHF
cdr3_nt: TGTGCCAGCAGCCGTACGAGCTCCTATAATTCACCCCTCCACTTT

clone_size: -
v_call: TRBV19
d_call: TRBD2
j_call: TRBJ2-5
cdr3_aa: CASSAGLEETQYF
cdr3_nt: TGTGCCAGTAGTGCGGGACTAGAAGAGACCCAGTACTTC

clone_size: -
v_call: TRBV27
d_call: -
j_call: TRBJ1-1
cdr3_aa: CASGFGENTEAFF
cdr3_nt: TGTGCCAGCGGGTTTGGGGAGAACACTGAAGCTTTCTTT

clone_size: many
v_call: TRBV12-3/TRBV12-4
d_call: -
j_call: TRBJ1-4
cdr3_aa: CASSLDGYNEKLFF
cdr3_nt: TGTGCCAGCAGTTTAGACGGGTATAATGAAAAACTGTTTTTT

clone_size: few
v_call: TRBV20-1
d_call: TRBD2
j_call: TRBJ2-5
cdr3_aa: CSASGWLAGSPGETQYF
cdr3_nt: TGCAGTGCCTCCGGGTGGCTAGCGGGCTCCCCGGGAGAGACCCAGTACTTC

clone_size: many
v_call: TRBV24-1
d_call: -
j_call: TRBJ2-1
cdr3_aa: CATSGGGEDEQFF
cdr3_nt: TGTGCCACCAGTGGTGGAGGGGAGGATGAGCAGTTCTTC

clone_size: many
v_call: TRBV4-3
d_call: -
j_call: TRBJ2-7
cdr3_aa: CASSQDQGSYEQYF
cdr3_nt: TGCGCCAGCAGCCAAGATCAGGGGAGCTACGAGCAGTACTTC

clone_size: few
v_call: TRBV3-1
d_call: TRBD2
j_call: TRBJ2-7
cdr3_aa: CASSSRLAGVHEQYF
cdr3_nt: TGTGCCAGCAGCTCACGACTAGCGGGAGTACACGAGCAGTACTTC

clone_size: few
v_call: TRBV4-2
d_call: -
j_call: TRBJ1-1
cdr3_aa: CASSQEAQGGTEAFF
cdr3_nt: TGTGCCAGCAGCCAAGAGGCACAGGGTGGGACTGAAGCTTTCTTT

clone_size: many
v_call: TRBV9
d_call: -
j_call: TRBJ2-5
cdr3_aa: CASSVGGLSQETQYF
cdr3_nt: TGTGCCAGCAGCGTAGGGGGACTGTCGCAAGAGACCCAGTACTTC

clone_size: few
v_call: TRBV6-9
d_call: -
j_call: TRBJ1-4
cdr3_aa: CASGRWANEKLFF
cdr3_nt: TGTGCCAGCGGGAGGTGGGCTAATGAAAAACTGTTTTTT

clone_size: few
v_call: TRBV2
d_call: -
j_call: TRBJ2-3
cdr3_aa: CASSEGGATQYF
cdr3_nt: TGTGCCAGCAGTGAAGGGGGGGCAACGCAGTATTTT

clone_size: -
v_call: TRBV15
d_call: -
j_call: TRBJ1-5
cdr3_aa: CVTSGSGQLSNQPQHF
cdr3_nt: TGTGTCACCAGCGGCAGCGGCCAATTAAGCAATCAGCCCCAGCATTTT

clone_size: -
v_call: TRBV4-3
d_call: -
j_call: TRBJ2-3
cdr3_aa: CASSQDWGRSTDTQYF
cdr3_nt: TGCGCCAGCAGCCAAGATTGGGGCAGATCCACAGATACGCAGTATTTT

clone_size: -
v_call: TRBV4-3
d_call: -
j_call: TRBJ2-1
cdr3_aa: CASSQDGNEQFF
cdr3_nt: TGCGCCAGCAGCCAAGATGGTAATGAGCAGTTCTTC

clone_size: few
v_call: TRBV19
d_call: TRBD1
j_call: TRBJ2-1
cdr3_aa: CASSIRDRVNEQFF
cdr3_nt: TGTGCCAGTAGTATCCGGGACAGGGTCAATGAGCAGTTCTTC

clone_size: many
v_call: TRBV28
d_call: -
j_call: TRBJ1-1
cdr3_aa: CASRNSYLNTEAFF
cdr3_nt: TGTGCCAGCAGAAACAGTTATTTGAACACTGAAGCTTTCTTT

clone_size: many
v_call: TRBV5-4
d_call: -
j_call: TRBJ1-2
cdr3_aa: CASRATGFANYGYTF
cdr3_nt: TGTGCCAGCAGAGCCACAGGGTTTGCGAACTATGGCTACACCTTC

clone_size: few
v_call: TRBV7-2
d_call: TRBD2
j_call: TRBJ2-5
cdr3_aa: CAGSISGGGETQYF
cdr3_nt: TGTGCCGGCAGCATTAGCGGGGGAGGAGAGACCCAGTACTTC

clone_size: many
v_call: TRBV28
d_call: TRBD1
j_call: TRBJ2-5
cdr3_aa: CASSLGAEYRGLETQYF
cdr3_nt: TGTGCCAGCAGTTTAGGGGCCGAATACAGGGGGCTTGAGACCCAGTACTTC

clone_size: -
v_call: TRBV7-9
d_call: -
j_call: TRBJ1-4
cdr3_aa: CASTPDGNRGFNEKLFF
cdr3_nt: TGTGCCAGCACCCCAGACGGGAATCGGGGATTTAATGAAAAACTGTTTTTT

clone_size: many
v_call: TRBV4-1
d_call: -
j_call: TRBJ2-7
cdr3_aa: CASSQEDGRAYEQYF
cdr3_nt: TGCGCCAGCAGCCAAGAGGATGGCAGGGCCTACGAGCAGTACTTC

clone_size: few
v_call: TRBV6-6
d_call: TRBD2
j_call: TRBJ2-3
cdr3_aa: CASSYLPSGQGTDTQYF
cdr3_nt: TGTGCCAGCAGTTACCTGCCTAGCGGTCAAGGCACAGATACGCAGTATTTT

clone_size: many
v_call: TRBV27
d_call: -
j_call: TRBJ2-3
cdr3_aa: CASSTTGGLGPDTQYF
cdr3_nt: TGTGCCAGCAGTACCACAGGAGGTCTTGGGCCAGATACGCAGTATTTT

clone_size: many
v_call: TRBV7-9
d_call: -
j_call: TRBJ2-7
cdr3_aa: CASSLDRAGQYF
cdr3_nt: TGTGCCAGCAGCTTAGACAGGGCTGGCCAGTACTTC

clone_size: -
v_call: TRBV20-1
d_call: TRBD2
j_call: TRBJ2-3
cdr3_aa: CSARELAGVLSDTQYF
cdr3_nt: TGCAGTGCTAGAGAACTAGCGGGAGTCCTCTCAGATACGCAGTATTTT

clone_size: many
v_call: TRBV4-3
d_call: -
j_call: TRBJ2-2
cdr3_aa: CASSRSLRGPNTGELFF
cdr3_nt: TGCGCCAGCAGCCGCAGTCTCCGGGGGCCGAACACCGGGGAGCTGTTTTTT

clone_size: few
v_call: TRBV12-3/TRBV12-4
d_call: -
j_call: TRBJ2-6
cdr3_aa: CASSFDPRQGKGANVLTF
cdr3_nt: TGTGCCAGCAGTTTTGACCCCCGGCAGGGGAAAGGGGCCAACGTCCTGACTTTC

clone_size: many
v_call: TRBV11-2
d_call: TRBD2
j_call: TRBJ2-7
cdr3_aa: CASNNGGLAYEQYF
cdr3_nt: TGTGCCAGCAACAATGGGGGACTAGCCTACGAGCAGTACTTC

clone_size: many
v_call: TRBV25-1
d_call: -
j_call: TRBJ2-4
cdr3_aa: CASSGLQIGDIQYF
cdr3_nt: TGTGCCAGCAGTGGCTTACAAATAGGAGACATTCAGTACTTC

clone_size: once
v_call: TRBV9
d_call: -
j_call: TRBJ2-5
cdr3_aa: CASSVAGLLRGQETQYF
cdr3_nt: TGTGCCAGCAGCGTGGCGGGACTTCTAAGGGGCCAAGAGACCCAGTACTTC

clone_size: many
v_call: TRBV27
d_call: TRBD2
j_call: TRBJ2-7
cdr3_aa: CASRPGLYYEQYF
cdr3_nt: TGTGCCAGCAGGCCGGGACTATACTACGAGCAGTACTTC

clone_size: -
v_call: TRBV15
d_call: -
j_call: TRBJ1-5
cdr3_aa: CATSADQGVGQPQHF
cdr3_nt: TGTGCCACCAGCGCCGACCAGGGAGTTGGACAGCCCCAGCATTTT

clone_size: many
v_call: TRBV4-1
d_call: -
j_call: TRBJ1-5
cdr3_aa: CASSQDRGDNQPQHF
cdr3_nt: TGCGCCAGCAGCCAAGATAGAGGAGACAATCAGCCCCAGCATTTT

clone_size: -
v_call: TRBV28
d_call: -
j_call: TRBJ1-6
cdr3_aa: CASSFGSSPLHF
cdr3_nt: TGTGCCAGCAGTTTCGGGAGTTCACCCCTCCACTTT

clone_size: -
v_call: TRBV4-3
d_call: TRBD2
j_call: TRBJ2-5
cdr3_aa: CASSRDITSGRYQETQYF
cdr3_nt: TGCGCCAGCAGCCGAGATATCACTAGCGGGAGGTACCAAGAGACCCAGTACTTC